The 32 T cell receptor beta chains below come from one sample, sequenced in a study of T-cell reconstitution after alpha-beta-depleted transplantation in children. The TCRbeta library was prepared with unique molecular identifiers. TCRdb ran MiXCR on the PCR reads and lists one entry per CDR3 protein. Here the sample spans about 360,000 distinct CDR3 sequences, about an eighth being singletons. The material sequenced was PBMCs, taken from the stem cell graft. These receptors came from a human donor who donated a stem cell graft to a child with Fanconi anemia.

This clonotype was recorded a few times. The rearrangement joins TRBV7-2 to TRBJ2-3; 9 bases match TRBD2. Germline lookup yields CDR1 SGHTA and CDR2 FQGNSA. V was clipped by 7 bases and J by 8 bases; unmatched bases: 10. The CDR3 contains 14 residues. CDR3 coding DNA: TGTGCCAGCACCTTCGGGACTAGCCTATTTACGCAGTATTTT. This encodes CASTFGTSLFTQYF.

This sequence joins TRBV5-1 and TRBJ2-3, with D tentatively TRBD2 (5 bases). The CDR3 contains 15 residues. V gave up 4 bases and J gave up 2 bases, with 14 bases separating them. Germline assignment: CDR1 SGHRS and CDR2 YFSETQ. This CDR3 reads CASSLGRGPTDTQYF. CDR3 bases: TGCGCCAGCAGCCTTGGACGCGGGCCCACAGATACGCAGTATTTT.

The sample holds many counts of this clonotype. CDR3 sequence (DNA): TGTGCCAGCAGCTTAATCCTAGCGGAAGAGACCCAGTACTTC. The encoded protein is CASSLILAEETQYF. The chain is built from TRBV7-2 and TRBJ2-5, with TRBD2 identical over 7 bases. V lost 2 bases and J lost 3; bases outside the gene matches: 3. This CDR3 comprises 14 residues. Germline CDR1 and CDR2: SGHTA and FQGNSA.

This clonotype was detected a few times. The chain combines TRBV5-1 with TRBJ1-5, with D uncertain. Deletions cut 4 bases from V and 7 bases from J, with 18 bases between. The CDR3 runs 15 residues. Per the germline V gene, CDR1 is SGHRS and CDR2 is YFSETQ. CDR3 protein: CASSEFGGVGQPQHF. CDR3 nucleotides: TGCGCCAGCAGCGAATTTGGCGGGGTCGGGCAGCCCCAGCATTTT. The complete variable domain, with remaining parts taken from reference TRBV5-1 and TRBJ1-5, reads KAGVTQTPRYLIKTRGQQVTLSCSPISGHRSVSWYQQTPGQGLQFLFEYFSETQRNKGNFPGRFSGRQFSNSRSEMNVSTLELGDSALYLCASSEFGGVGQPQHFGDGTRLSIL.

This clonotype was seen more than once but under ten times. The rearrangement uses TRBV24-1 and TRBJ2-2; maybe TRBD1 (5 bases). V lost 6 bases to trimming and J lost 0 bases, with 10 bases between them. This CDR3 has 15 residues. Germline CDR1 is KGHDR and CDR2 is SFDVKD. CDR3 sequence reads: CATSRGQANTGELFF. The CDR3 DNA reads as TGTGCCACCAGTAGGGGCCAGGCGAACACCGGGGAGCTGTTTTTT.

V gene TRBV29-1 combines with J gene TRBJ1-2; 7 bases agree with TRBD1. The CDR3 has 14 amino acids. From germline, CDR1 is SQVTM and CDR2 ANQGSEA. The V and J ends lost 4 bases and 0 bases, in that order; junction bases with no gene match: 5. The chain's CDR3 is CSVGGTETNYGYTF. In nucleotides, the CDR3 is TGCAGCGTTGGAGGGACAGAGACTAACTATGGCTACACCTTC. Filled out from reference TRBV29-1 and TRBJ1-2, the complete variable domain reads SAVISQKPSRDICQRGTSLTIQCQVDSQVTMMFWYRQQPGQSLTLIATANQGSEATYESGFVIDKFPISRPNLTFSTLTVSNMSPEDSSIYLCSVGGTETNYGYTFGSGTRLTVV.

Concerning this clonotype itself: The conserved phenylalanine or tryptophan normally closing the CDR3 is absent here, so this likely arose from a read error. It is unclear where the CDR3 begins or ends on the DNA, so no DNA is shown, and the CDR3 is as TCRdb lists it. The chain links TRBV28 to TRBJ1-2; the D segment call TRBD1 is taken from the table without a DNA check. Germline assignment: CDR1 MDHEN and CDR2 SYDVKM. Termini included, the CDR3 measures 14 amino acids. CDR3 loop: CASSLSSHPGTHPG.

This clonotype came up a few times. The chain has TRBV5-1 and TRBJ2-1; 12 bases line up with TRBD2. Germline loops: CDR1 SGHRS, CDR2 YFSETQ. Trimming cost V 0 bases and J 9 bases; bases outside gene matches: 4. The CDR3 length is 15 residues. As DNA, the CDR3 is TGCGCCAGCAGCTTGGCTAGCGGGGGGGCCGTTGAGCAGTTCTTC. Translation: CASSLASGGAVEQFF. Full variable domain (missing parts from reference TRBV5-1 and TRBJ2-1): KAGVTQTPRYLIKTRGQQVTLSCSPISGHRSVSWYQQTPGQGLQFLFEYFSETQRNKGNFPGRFSGRQFSNSRSEMNVSTLELGDSALYLCASSLASGGAVEQFFGPGTRLTVL.

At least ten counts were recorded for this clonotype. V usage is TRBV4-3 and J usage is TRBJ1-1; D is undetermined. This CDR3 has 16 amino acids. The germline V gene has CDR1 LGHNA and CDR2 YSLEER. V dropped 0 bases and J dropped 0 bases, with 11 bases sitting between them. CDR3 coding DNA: TGCGCCAGCAGCCAAGAAGATCGCTCACTGAACACTGAAGCTTTCTTT. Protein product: CASSQEDRSLNTEAFF.

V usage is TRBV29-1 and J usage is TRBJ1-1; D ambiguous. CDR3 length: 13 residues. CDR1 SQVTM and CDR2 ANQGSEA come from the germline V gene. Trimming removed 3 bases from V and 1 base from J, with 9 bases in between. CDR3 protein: CSVESNPNTEAFF. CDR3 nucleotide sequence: TGCAGCGTTGAGTCCAATCCGAACACTGAAGCTTTCTTT.

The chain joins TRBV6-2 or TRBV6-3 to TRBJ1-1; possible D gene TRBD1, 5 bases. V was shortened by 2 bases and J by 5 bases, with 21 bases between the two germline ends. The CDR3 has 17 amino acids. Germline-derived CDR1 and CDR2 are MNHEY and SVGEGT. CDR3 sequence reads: CASSYDEGFFARTEAFF. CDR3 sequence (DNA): TGTGCCAGCAGTTACGACGAGGGGTTTTTCGCAAGGACTGAAGCTTTCTTT.

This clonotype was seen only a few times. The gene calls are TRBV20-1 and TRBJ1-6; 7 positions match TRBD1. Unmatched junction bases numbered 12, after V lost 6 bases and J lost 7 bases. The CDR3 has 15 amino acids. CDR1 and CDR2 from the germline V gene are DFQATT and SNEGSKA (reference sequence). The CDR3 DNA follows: TGCAGTGCAGGGAGGTCGGGACAGAGAAATTCACCCCTCCACTTT. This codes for CSAGRSGQRNSPLHF.

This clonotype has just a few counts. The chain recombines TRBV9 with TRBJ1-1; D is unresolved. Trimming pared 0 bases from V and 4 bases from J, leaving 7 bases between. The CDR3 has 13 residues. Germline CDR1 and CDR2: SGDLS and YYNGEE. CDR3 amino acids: CASSVELRTEAFF. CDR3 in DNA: TGTGCCAGCAGCGTAGAGTTACGCACTGAAGCTTTCTTT.

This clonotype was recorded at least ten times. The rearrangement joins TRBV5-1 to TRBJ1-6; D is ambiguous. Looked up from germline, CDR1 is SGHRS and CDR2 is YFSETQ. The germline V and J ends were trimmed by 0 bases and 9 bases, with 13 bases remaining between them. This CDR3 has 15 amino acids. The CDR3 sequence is CASSLVPGFSSPLHF. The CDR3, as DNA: TGCGCCAGCAGCTTGGTTCCGGGTTTTAGTTCACCCCTCCACTTT.

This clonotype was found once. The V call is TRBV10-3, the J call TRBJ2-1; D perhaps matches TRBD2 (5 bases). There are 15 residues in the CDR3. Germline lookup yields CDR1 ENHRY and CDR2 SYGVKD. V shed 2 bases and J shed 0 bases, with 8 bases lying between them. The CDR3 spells CAISEGRDSYNEQFF. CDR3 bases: TGTGCCATCAGTGAGGGACGGGACTCCTACAATGAGCAGTTCTTC.

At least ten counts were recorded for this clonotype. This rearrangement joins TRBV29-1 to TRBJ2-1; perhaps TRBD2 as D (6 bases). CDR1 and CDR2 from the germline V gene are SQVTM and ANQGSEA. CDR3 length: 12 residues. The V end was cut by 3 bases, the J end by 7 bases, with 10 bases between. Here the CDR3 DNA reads TGCAGCGTTGACCCCGGGGGAAATGAGCAGTTCTTC. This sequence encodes CSVDPGGNEQFF.

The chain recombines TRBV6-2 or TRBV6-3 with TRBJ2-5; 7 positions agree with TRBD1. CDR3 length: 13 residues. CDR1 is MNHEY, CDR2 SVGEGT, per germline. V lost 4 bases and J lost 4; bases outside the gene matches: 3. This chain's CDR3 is CASSWNRGETQYF. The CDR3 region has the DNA TGTGCCAGCAGTTGGAACAGGGGAGAGACCCAGTACTTC.

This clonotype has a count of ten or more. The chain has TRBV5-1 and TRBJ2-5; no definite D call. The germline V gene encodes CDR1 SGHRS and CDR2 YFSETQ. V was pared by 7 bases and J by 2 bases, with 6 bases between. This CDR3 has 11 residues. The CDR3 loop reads CASGEQETQYF. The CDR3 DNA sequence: TGCGCCAGCGGGGAACAAGAGACCCAGTACTTC. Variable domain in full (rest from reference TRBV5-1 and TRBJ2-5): KAGVTQTPRYLIKTRGQQVTLSCSPISGHRSVSWYQQTPGQGLQFLFEYFSETQRNKGNFPGRFSGRQFSNSRSEMNVSTLELGDSALYLCASGEQETQYFGPGTRLLVL.

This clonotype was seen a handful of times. The CDR3 spells CSVGTGVADTQYF. The CDR3, as DNA: TGCAGCGTGGGGACAGGGGTTGCAGATACGCAGTATTTT. This chain uses TRBV29-1 with TRBJ2-3; 10 positions agree with TRBD1. This CDR3 is built from 13 residues. CDR1 is SQVTM, CDR2 ANQGSEA, per germline. V lost 6 bases to trimming and J lost 4 bases; unmatched junction nucleotides: 4.

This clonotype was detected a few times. The CDR3 bases are TGTGCCAGCAGCGCCGACAGGGGAGCTGAAGCTTTCTTT. Encoded protein: CASSADRGAEAFF. This chain connects TRBV7-2 to TRBJ1-1, with TRBD1 matching 8 bases. Germline CDR1 SGHTA, CDR2 FQGNSA. Trimming took 5 bases from V and 6 from J; bases not matched to a gene: 5. This CDR3 comprises 13 residues.

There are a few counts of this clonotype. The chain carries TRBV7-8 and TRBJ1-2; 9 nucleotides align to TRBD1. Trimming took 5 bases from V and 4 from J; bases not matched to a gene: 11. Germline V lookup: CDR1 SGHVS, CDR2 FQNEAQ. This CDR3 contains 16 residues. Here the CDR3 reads CASSPHRDRDFYGYTF. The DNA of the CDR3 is TGTGCCAGCAGCCCTCACAGGGACAGGGACTTCTATGGCTACACCTTC.

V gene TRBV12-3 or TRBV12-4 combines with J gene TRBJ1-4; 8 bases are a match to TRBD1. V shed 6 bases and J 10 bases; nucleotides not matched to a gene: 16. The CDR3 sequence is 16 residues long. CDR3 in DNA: TGTGCCAGCAGCCAAGCTACGGGAAGGACAGGGCGAAAACTGTTTTTT. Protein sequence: CASSQATGRTGRKLFF.

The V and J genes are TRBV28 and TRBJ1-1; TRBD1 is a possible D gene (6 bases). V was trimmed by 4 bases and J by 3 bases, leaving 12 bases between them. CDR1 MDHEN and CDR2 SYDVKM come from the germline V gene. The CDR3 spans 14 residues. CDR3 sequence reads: CASSWGGLYTEAFF. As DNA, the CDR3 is TGTGCCAGCAGTTGGGGGGGGCTGTACACTGAAGCTTTCTTT. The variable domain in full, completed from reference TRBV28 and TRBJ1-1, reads DVKVTQSSRYLVKRTGEKVFLECVQDMDHENMFWYRQDPGLGLRLIYFSYDVKMKEKGDIPEGYSVSREKKERFSLILESASTNQTSMYLCASSWGGLYTEAFFGQGTRLTVV.

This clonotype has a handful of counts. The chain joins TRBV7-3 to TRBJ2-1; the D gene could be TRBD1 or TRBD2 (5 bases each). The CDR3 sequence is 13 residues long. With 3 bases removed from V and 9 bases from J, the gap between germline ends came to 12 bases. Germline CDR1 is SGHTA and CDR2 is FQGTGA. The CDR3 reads CASSFRVAGEQFF. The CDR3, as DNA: TGTGCCAGCAGCTTCAGGGTGGCGGGTGAGCAGTTCTTC. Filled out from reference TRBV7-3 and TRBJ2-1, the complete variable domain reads GAGVSQTPSNKVTEKGKYVELRCDPISGHTALYWYRQSLGQGPEFLIYFQGTGAADDSGLPNDRFFAVRPEGSVSTLKIQRTERGDSAVYLCASSFRVAGEQFFGPGTRLTVL.

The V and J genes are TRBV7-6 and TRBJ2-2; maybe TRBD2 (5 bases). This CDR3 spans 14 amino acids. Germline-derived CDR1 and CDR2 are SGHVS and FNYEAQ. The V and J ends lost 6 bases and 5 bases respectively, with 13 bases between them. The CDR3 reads CASRPSRWTGELFF. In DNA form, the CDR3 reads TGTGCCAGCAGACCTAGCCGGTGGACCGGGGAGCTGTTTTTT.

CDR3 in DNA: TGTGCCAGCAGTGCGGGGGGGATTCAAGAGACCCAGTACTTC. Amino acid sequence: CASSAGGIQETQYF. The rearrangement uses TRBV6-1 and TRBJ2-5; 8 positions match TRBD2. Germline trimming cut 4 bases from V and 2 bases from J; bases unmatched to any gene: 3. This CDR3 contains 14 residues. CDR1 is MNHNS and CDR2 is SASEGT in the germline V gene.

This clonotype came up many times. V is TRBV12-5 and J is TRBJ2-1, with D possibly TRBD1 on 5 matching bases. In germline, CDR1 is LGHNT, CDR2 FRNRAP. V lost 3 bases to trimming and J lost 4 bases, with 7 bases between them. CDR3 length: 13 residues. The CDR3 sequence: CASGFSGYNEQFF. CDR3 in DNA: TGTGCTAGTGGTTTCTCAGGGTACAATGAGCAGTTCTTC.

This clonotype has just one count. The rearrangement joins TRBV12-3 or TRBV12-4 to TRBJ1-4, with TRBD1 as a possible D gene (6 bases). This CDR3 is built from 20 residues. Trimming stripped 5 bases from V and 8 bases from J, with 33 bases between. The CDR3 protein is CASSEGQRRTEALSYEKLFF. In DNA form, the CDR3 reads TGTGCCAGCAGTGAGGGACAACGTAGGACAGAGGCCCTCTCTTACGAAAAACTGTTTTTT.

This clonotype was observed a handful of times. This CDR3 reads CASSVNGFQETQYF. The CDR3 coding sequence is TGTGCCAGCAGTGTTAACGGGTTTCAAGAGACCCAGTACTTC. The chain combines TRBV2 with TRBJ2-5; no definite D call. This CDR3 contains 14 residues. CDR1 is SNHLY and CDR2 is FYNNEI in the germline V gene. V dropped 4 bases and J dropped 2 bases, with 11 bases sitting between them.

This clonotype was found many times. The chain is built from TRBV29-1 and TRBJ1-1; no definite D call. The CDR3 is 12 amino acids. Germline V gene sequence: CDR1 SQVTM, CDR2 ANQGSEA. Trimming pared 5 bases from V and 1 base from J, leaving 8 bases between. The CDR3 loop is CSVLAGNTEAFF. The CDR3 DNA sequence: TGCAGCGTTTTAGCTGGGAACACTGAAGCTTTCTTT.

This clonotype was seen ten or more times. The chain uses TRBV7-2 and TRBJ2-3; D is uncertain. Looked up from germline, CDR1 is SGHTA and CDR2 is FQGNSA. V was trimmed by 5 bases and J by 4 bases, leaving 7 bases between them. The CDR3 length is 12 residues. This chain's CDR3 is CASSPAADTQYF. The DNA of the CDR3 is TGTGCCAGCAGCCCCGCTGCAGATACGCAGTATTTT.

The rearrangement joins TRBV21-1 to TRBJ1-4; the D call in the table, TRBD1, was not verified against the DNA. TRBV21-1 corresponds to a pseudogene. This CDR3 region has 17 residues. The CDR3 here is CASSIETGLEGCEKLFF. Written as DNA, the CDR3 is TGTGCCAGCAGCATAGAGACAGGTCTCGAAGGTTGTGAAAAACTGTTTTTT.